The 29 T cell receptor beta chains below all came from one sample that was sequenced in a study of OX40 agonist ivuxolimab in advanced cancers. Using immunoSEQ multiplex PCR, the repertoire was profiled, and TCRdb retains in-frame clones only, with some absent. This sample has approximately 73,000 clones, with about 90% found just once. The source was CD4+ or CD8+ T cells sorted from blood, collected in a trial of the OX40 agonist ivuxolimab. The source of these receptors is an adult with an advanced solid tumor such as melanoma, head and neck, liver or kidney cancer.

The chain is built from TRBV19 and TRBJ2-5, with 7 bases fitting TRBD1. Trimming removed 6 bases from V and 5 bases from J; junction bases left unmatched: 12. The CDR3 is 15 residues long. The V gene's germline CDR1 is LNHDA and CDR2 SQIVND (reference sequence). The CDR3 is CASSRGQNHRETQYF. In DNA, the CDR3 is TGTGCCAGTAGCCGGGGACAGAACCATAGGGAGACCCAGTACTTC. Complete variable domain (other parts from reference TRBV19 and TRBJ2-5): DGGITQSPKYLFRKEGQNVTLSCEQNLNHDAMYWYRQDPGQGLRLIYYSQIVNDFQKGDIAEGYSVSREKKESFPLTVTSAQKNPTAFYLCASSRGQNHRETQYFGPGTRLLVL.

This clone was observed once. The V and J genes are TRBV7-3 and TRBJ2-5; 10 positions match TRBD1. The CDR3 length is 15 residues. Trimming cost V 4 bases and J 0 bases; bases outside gene matches: 2. Germline values: CDR1 SGHTA, CDR2 FQGTGA. CDR3 loop: CASSWTGGYQETQYF. The CDR3 DNA sequence: TGTGCCAGCAGCTGGACAGGGGGGTACCAAGAGACCCAGTACTTC.

This chain uses TRBV18 with TRBJ1-1; a weak D match, TRBD1 (5 bases). In germline, CDR1 is KGHSH, CDR2 LQKENI. Trimming took 5 bases from V and 1 from J, leaving 11 bases between them. The CDR3 totals 14 residues. The chain's CDR3 is CASSRDGGNTEAFF. CDR3 coding DNA: TGTGCCAGCTCAAGAGACGGGGGGAACACTGAAGCTTTCTTT. Supplemented by reference TRBV18 and TRBJ1-1, the full variable domain reads NAGVMQNPRHLVRRRGQEARLRCSPMKGHSHVYWYRQLPEEGLKFMVYLQKENIIDESGMPKERFSAEFPKEGPSILRIQQVVRGDSAAYFCASSRDGGNTEAFFGQGTRLTVV.

The chain has TRBV18 and TRBJ1-1; TRBD1 matches at 8 bases. The V gene's germline CDR1 is KGHSH and CDR2 LQKENI. V lost 0 bases, J lost 10 bases, and 10 bases stayed unmatched. The CDR3 length is 15 residues. Written as DNA, the CDR3 is TGTGCCAGCTCACCACCGGGAGACAGGGGACGGGGAGCTTTCTTT. Its translation is CASSPPGDRGRGAFF.

The V and J genes are TRBV5-6 and TRBJ2-3; D unclear. CDR3 size: 12 residues. V lost 0 bases and J lost 2, with 1 base in between. CDR1 SGHDT and CDR2 YYEEEE come from the germline V gene. DNA for the CDR3: TGTGCCAGCAGCTTGGACACAGATACGCAGTATTTT. Amino acids: CASSLDTDTQYF. The full variable domain, in which reference TRBV5-6 and TRBJ2-3 provide the parts outside the CDR3, is DAGVTQSPTHLIKTRGQQVTLRCSPKSGHDTVSWYQQALGQGPQFIFQYYEEEERQRGNFPDRFSGHQFPNYSSELNVNALLLGDSALYLCASSLDTDTQYFGPGTRLTVL.

The V gene is TRBV5-1, the J gene TRBJ2-7; 7 bases are a match to TRBD1. V gave up 4 bases and J gave up 3 bases; unmatched junction bases: 7. This CDR3 has 14 amino acids. Germline loops: CDR1 SGHRS, CDR2 YFSETQ. CDR3 sequence: CASSLRQGDYEQYF. The DNA of the CDR3 is TGCGCCAGCAGCCTCCGACAGGGAGACTACGAGCAGTACTTC.

This chain uses TRBV5-1 with TRBJ2-1; D might be TRBD1 (6 bases). The CDR3 covers 15 residues. CDR1 and CDR2 (germline): SGHRS, YFSETQ. V dropped 0 bases and J dropped 5 bases, with 12 bases sitting between them. DNA for the CDR3: TGCGCCAGCAGCTTGGTGGCAGGGGATCACAATGAGCAGTTCTTC. Translation: CASSLVAGDHNEQFF.

V and J are TRBV6-1 and TRBJ1-6, with D possibly matching TRBD1 (5 bases). Per the germline V gene, CDR1 is MNHNS and CDR2 is SASEGT. V lost 5 bases and J 2 bases, leaving 10 bases between the germline ends. This CDR3 contains 15 residues. CDR3: CASSPAGAYNSPLHF. CDR3 DNA sequence: TGTGCCAGCAGTCCAGCGGGGGCCTATAATTCACCCCTCCACTTT.

This clone has more than one count but fewer than ten. Here the CDR3 reads CASSVIVDQPQHF. The CDR3 bases are TGTGCCAGCAGTGTAATAGTGGATCAGCCCCAGCATTTT. The rearrangement uses TRBV28 and TRBJ1-5; the D is unclear. CDR3 size: 13 residues. Between the trimmed V and J ends, which lost 5 bases and 5 bases, there was a span of 10 bases. Germline V lookup: CDR1 MDHEN, CDR2 SYDVKM.

Here the CDR3 DNA reads TGTGCCAGCAGTGATGACCCAAATCAGCCCCAGCATTTT. This codes for CASSDDPNQPQHF. The rearrangement links TRBV2 to TRBJ1-5; D gene unclear. V was cut by 3 bases and J by 4 bases, with 7 bases left in between. The V gene's germline CDR1 is SNHLY and CDR2 FYNNEI. This CDR3 has 13 residues.

This clone was seen just once. J is TRBJ2-7 and V is TRBV6-1; D unclear. Per germline, CDR1 MNHNS and CDR2 SASEGT. This CDR3 has 11 amino acids. The V end was cut by 4 bases, the J end by 4 bases, with 5 bases between. The CDR3 sequence: CASSGEYEQYF. The DNA for the CDR3 is TGTGCCAGCAGTGGAGAATACGAGCAGTACTTC.

The J gene is TRBJ1-6, the V gene TRBV2; possibly TRBD1 for D (5 bases). The V gene's germline CDR1 is SNHLY and CDR2 FYNNEI. V was clipped by 4 bases and J by 7 bases, with 8 bases between them. This CDR3 is built from 13 residues. The CDR3 sequence: CASSARGNSPLHF. The CDR3 bases are TGTGCCAGCAGTGCAAGGGGCAATTCACCCCTCCACTTT.

This chain joins TRBV7-2 and TRBJ2-7; no clear D gene. V was trimmed by 4 bases and J by 4 bases, leaving 11 bases between them. Germline CDR1 reads SGHTA; CDR2 reads FQGNSA. The CDR3 loop spans 13 amino acids. DNA for the CDR3: TGTGCCAGCAGCTCTCGCCGGGCTTACGAGCAGTACTTC. This translates into CASSSRRAYEQYF.

In this sample, this clone turned up a few times. J is TRBJ1-5 and V is TRBV5-6; weak D call: TRBD1 (6 bases). V was trimmed by 0 bases and J by 7 bases, leaving 17 bases between them. This CDR3 is built from 16 residues. Looked up from germline, CDR1 is SGHDT and CDR2 is YYEEEE. In DNA form, the CDR3 reads TGTGCCAGCAGCTTGGGGGGGGGCCCCTCTGGGCAGCCCCAGCATTTT. Translating gives CASSLGGGPSGQPQHF.

The J gene is TRBJ1-2, the V gene TRBV13, with TRBD1 identical over 7 bases. The CDR3 covers 16 residues. Germline V CDR1 and CDR2: PRHDT, FYEKMQ (reference sequence). The ends lost 4 bases at V and 3 bases at J; junction bases unmatched: 11. DNA for the CDR3: TGTGCCAGCAGCTGGGCAAGGGGGCTGGGCGACTATGGCTACACCTTC. This codes for CASSWARGLGDYGYTF.

The gene calls are TRBV7-9 and TRBJ1-2; 9 bases match TRBD1. Trimming took 3 bases from V and 8 from J; bases not matched to a gene: 7. In germline, CDR1 is SEHNR, CDR2 FQNEAQ (reference sequence). CDR3 length: 14 amino acids. The CDR3 is CASSFLQGAEGYTF. The CDR3, as DNA: TGTGCCAGCAGCTTTTTACAGGGGGCTGAAGGCTACACCTTC.

The rearrangement links TRBV11-2 to TRBJ2-4; tentatively, D is TRBD1 (6 bases). Germline V gene data show CDR1 as SGHAT and CDR2 as FQNNGV. The ends were cut back, 4 bases at V and 8 bases at J, with 15 bases in the middle. This CDR3 spans 14 amino acids. CDR3 residues: CASSSRDKGDIQYF. CDR3 sequence (DNA): TGTGCCAGCAGCTCCCGGGACAAGGGCGACATTCAGTACTTC.

The chain is built from TRBV30 and TRBJ2-1, with a weak D call TRBD2 (7 bases). Trimming took off 0 bases at V and 9 bases at J, with 12 bases between the two ends. The CDR3 is 13 residues long. Per germline, CDR1 GTSNPN and CDR2 SVGIG (reference sequence). As DNA, the CDR3 is TGTGCCTGGAGTGTACGGGGGGCAGGTGAGCAGTTCTTC. It translates to CAWSVRGAGEQFF.

The V gene is TRBV5-6, the J gene TRBJ2-6, with 8 positions matching TRBD1. The trim removed 10 bases at V and 0 bases at J, leaving 6 bases unmatched. This CDR3 has 15 residues. CDR1 and CDR2 from the germline V gene are SGHDT and YYEEEE. CDR3 coding DNA: TGTGCCGGAGGACAGGGTCCCTCTGGGGCCAACGTCCTGACTTTC. Translation: CAGGQGPSGANVLTF.

This clone was observed a single time. The chain links TRBV5-1 to TRBJ1-4; D gene ambiguous. Germline V gene sequence: CDR1 SGHRS, CDR2 YFSETQ. The CDR3 sequence is 15 residues long. V was trimmed by 4 bases and J by 7 bases, leaving 17 bases between them. The DNA of the CDR3 is TGCGCCAGCAGCCTCGACGGAGCTAGGCGTGAAAAACTGTTTTTT. Protein sequence: CASSLDGARREKLFF.

J is TRBJ2-2 and V is TRBV5-1; 7 nucleotides line up with TRBD1. The germline CDR1 and CDR2 sequences are SGHRS and YFSETQ. V was clipped by 3 bases and J by 3 bases; unmatched bases: 5. The CDR3 extends over 15 amino acids. Here the CDR3 reads CASSSGQADTGELFF. As DNA, the CDR3 is TGCGCCAGCAGCTCCGGACAGGCAGACACCGGGGAGCTGTTTTTT. Full variable domain (rest looked up from reference TRBV5-1 and TRBJ2-2): KAGVTQTPRYLIKTRGQQVTLSCSPISGHRSVSWYQQTPGQGLQFLFEYFSETQRNKGNFPGRFSGRQFSNSRSEMNVSTLELGDSALYLCASSSGQADTGELFFGEGSRLTVL.

The rearrangement links TRBV30 to TRBJ1-2; D not resolved. Between the trimmed V and J ends, which lost 8 bases and 8 bases, there was a span of 21 bases. CDR3 size: 13 residues. Per the germline V gene, CDR1 is GTSNPN and CDR2 is SVGIG (reference sequence). Here the CDR3 DNA reads TGTGCCCGCGGTGAGAGCTCGAGCGGGGGCTACACCTTC. This encodes CARGESSSGGYTF.

The chain has TRBV20-1 and TRBJ1-2; 12 bases map to TRBD1. The CDR3 is made up of 11 amino acids. In germline, CDR1 is DFQATT, CDR2 SNEGSKA (reference sequence). J gave up 6 bases and V 8 bases, and 1 base lay outside the gene matches. CDR3 sequence: CSRDRGHGYTF. CDR3 sequence (DNA): TGCAGTAGGGACAGGGGGCATGGCTACACCTTC.

The gene calls are TRBV5-8 and TRBJ1-5, with D possibly matching TRBD1 (5 bases). V shed 1 base and J shed 7 bases, with 12 bases lying between them. This CDR3 has 14 residues. Germline V gene sequence: CDR1 SGHTS, CDR2 YDEGEE. In DNA form, the CDR3 reads TGTGCCAGCAGCTTGTCGGGGGGAGGGCAGCCCCAGCATTTT. Its translation is CASSLSGGGQPQHF. Drawing the rest from reference TRBV5-8 and TRBJ1-5, the complete variable domain is EAGVTQSPTHLIKTRGQQATLRCSPISGHTSVYWYQQALGLGLQFLLWYDEGEERNRGNFPPRFSGRQFPNYSSELNVNALELEDSALYLCASSLSGGGQPQHFGDGTRLSIL.

V gene TRBV30 combines with J gene TRBJ1-4; 7 bases match TRBD1. V dropped 7 bases and J dropped 3; count of bases not matched to a gene: 2. The CDR3 runs to 12 residues. Looked up from germline, CDR1 is GTSNPN and CDR2 is SVGIG (reference sequence). As DNA, the CDR3 is TGTGCCTACGACAGGGCTAATGAAAAACTGTTTTTT. It specifies CAYDRANEKLFF.

This clone was detected only a few times. This chain uses TRBV28 with TRBJ2-4; TRBD1 might be the D (6 bases). Germline V gene lookup returns CDR1 MDHEN and CDR2 SYDVKM. This CDR3 is 15 amino acids long. Between the trimmed V and J ends, which lost 4 bases and 4 bases, there was a span of 14 bases. The CDR3 loop is CASSSPGTPKNIQYF. The CDR3 nucleotides read TGTGCCAGCAGTTCACCCGGGACACCAAAAAACATTCAGTACTTC.

The V gene is TRBV2, the J gene TRBJ1-1; 8 bases line up with TRBD1. CDR1 is SNHLY and CDR2 is FYNNEI in the germline V gene. The CDR3 runs 15 residues. V shed 6 bases, J shed 5 bases, and the junction held 11 bases outside the gene matches. CDR3 amino acids: CASRASGQGGTEAFF. The CDR3, as DNA: TGTGCCAGCAGGGCTTCCGGACAGGGTGGAACTGAAGCTTTCTTT.

The V gene is TRBV25-1, the J gene TRBJ2-5, with D unclear. Germline CDR1 and CDR2: MGHDK and SYGVNS. Trimming took 4 bases from V and 5 from J, leaving 5 bases between them. This CDR3 has 11 amino acids. CDR3 region: CASSVTETQYF. In DNA form, the CDR3 reads TGTGCCAGCAGTGTGACGGAGACCCAGTACTTC.

This sequence joins TRBV19 and TRBJ2-5; D remains unclear. Deletions cut 4 bases from V and 5 bases from J, with 5 bases between. Germline-derived CDR1 and CDR2 are LNHDA and SQIVND (reference sequence). The CDR3 has 11 residues. The CDR3 protein is CASSSRETQYF. The CDR3, as DNA: TGTGCCAGTAGTAGTCGGGAGACCCAGTACTTC.